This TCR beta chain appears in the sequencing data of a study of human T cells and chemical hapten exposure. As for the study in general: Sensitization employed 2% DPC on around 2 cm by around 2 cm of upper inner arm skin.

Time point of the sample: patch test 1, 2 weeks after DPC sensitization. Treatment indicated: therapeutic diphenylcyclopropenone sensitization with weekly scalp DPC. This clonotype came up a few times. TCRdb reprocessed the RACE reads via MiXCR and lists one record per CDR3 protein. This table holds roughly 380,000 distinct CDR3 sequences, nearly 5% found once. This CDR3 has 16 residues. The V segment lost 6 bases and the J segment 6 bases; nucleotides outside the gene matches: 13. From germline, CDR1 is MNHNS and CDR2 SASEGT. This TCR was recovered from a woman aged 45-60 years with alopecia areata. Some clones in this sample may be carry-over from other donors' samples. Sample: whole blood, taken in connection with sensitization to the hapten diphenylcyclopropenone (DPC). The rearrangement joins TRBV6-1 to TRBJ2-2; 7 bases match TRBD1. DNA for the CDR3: TGTGCCAGCAGCGGAAGAACAGGGGTTTCCCCCGGGGAGCTGTTTTTT. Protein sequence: CASSGRTGVSPGELFF.